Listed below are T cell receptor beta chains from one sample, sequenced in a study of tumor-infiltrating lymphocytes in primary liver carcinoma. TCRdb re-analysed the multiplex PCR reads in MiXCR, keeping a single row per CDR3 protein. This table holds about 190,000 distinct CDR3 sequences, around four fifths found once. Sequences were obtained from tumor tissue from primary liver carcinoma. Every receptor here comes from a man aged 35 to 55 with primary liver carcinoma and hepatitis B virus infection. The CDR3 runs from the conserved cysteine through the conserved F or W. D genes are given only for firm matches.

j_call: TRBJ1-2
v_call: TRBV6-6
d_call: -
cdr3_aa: CTSSFPDSNYGYTF

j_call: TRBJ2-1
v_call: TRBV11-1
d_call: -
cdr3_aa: CASSPSSLLSYNKQFF

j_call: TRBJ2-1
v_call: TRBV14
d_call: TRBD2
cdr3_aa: CASNAVAGWVNIEQFF

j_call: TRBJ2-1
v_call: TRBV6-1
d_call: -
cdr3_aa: CASSESPGVPRGNEQFF

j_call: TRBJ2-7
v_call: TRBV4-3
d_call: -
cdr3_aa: CASSHLGGASEQYF

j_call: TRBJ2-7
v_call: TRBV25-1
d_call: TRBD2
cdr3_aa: CASRTGLGGCPGEQYF

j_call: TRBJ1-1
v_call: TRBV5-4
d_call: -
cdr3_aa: CASSLGRPGDTLAFF

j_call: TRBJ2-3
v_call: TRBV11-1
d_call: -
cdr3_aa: CVSSSEGSSVGARIDTQYF

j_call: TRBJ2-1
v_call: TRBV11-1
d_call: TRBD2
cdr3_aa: CARSPGLAGDYNEQSF

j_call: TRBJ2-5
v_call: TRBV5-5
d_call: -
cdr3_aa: CASSLVLIGTEYQETQYF

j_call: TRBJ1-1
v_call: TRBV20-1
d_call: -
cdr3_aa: CSARDRGPRRTEAFF

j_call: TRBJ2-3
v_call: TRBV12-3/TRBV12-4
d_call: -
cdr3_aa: CASIPGTKPDTQYF

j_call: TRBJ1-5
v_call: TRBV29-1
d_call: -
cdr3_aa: CSVVGQINQARHF

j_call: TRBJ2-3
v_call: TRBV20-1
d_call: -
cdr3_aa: CSGEGVMEDTQYF

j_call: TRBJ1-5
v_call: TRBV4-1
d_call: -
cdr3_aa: CASSQGRGPNQPQHF

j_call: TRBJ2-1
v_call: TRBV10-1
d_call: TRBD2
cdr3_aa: CVSSDPTSGSDDEQFF